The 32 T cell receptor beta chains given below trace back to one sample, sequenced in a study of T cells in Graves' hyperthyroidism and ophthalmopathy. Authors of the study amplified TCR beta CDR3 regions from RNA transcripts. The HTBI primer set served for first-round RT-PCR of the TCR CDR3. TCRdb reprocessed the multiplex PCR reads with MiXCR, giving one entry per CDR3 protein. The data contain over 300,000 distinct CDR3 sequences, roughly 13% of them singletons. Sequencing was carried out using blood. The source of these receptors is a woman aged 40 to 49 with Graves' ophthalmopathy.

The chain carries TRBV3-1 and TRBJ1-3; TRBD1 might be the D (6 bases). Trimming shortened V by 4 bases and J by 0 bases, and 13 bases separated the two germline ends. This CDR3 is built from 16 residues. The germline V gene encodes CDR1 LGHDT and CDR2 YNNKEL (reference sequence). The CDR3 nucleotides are TGTGCCAGCAGCCTCAGGGGAGGGAGCTCTGGAAACACCATATATTTT. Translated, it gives CASSLRGGSSGNTIYF.

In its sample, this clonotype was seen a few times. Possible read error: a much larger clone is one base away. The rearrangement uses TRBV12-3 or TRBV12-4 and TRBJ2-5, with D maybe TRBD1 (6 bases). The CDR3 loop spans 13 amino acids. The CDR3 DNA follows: TGTGCCAGCAGTTTGGACAGACAAGAGGCCCAGTACTTC. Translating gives CASSLDRQEAQYF.

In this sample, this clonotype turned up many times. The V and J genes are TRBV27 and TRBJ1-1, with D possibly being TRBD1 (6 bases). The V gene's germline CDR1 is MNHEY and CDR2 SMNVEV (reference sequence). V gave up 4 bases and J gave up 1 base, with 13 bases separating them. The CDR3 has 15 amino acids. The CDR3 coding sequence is TGTGCCAGCAGTTCACAGGGTCTACCGAACACTGAAGCTTTCTTT. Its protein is CASSSQGLPNTEAFF.

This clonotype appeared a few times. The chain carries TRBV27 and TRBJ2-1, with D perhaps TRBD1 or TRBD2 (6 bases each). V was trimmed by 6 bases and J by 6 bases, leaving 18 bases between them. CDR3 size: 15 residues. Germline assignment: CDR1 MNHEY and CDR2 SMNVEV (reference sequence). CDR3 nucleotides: TGTGCCAGCAGCCTTACGGGGGCAGGGGCCAATGAGCAGTTCTTC. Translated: CASSLTGAGANEQFF.

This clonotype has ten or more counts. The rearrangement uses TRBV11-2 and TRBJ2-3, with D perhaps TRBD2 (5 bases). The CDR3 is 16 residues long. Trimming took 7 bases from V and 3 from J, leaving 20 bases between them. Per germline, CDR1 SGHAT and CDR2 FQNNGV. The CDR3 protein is CASTTRRSSYTDTQYF. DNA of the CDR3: TGTGCCAGCACCACTCGGAGGTCTAGCTATACAGATACGCAGTATTTT.

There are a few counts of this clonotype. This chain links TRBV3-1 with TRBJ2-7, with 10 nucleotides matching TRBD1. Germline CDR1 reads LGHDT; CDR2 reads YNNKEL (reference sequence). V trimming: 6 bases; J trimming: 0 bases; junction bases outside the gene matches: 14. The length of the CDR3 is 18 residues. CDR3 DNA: TGTGCCAGCAGTCCCCTCGCTACCCGGGACAGGGGCTCCTACGAGCAGTACTTC. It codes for CASSPLATRDRGSYEQYF.

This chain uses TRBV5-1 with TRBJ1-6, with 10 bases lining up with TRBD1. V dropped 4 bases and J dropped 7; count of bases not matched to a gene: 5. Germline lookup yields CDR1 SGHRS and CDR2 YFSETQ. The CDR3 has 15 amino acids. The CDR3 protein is CASSARQGANSPLHF. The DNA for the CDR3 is TGCGCCAGCAGCGCTCGACAGGGGGCAAATTCACCCCTCCACTTT.

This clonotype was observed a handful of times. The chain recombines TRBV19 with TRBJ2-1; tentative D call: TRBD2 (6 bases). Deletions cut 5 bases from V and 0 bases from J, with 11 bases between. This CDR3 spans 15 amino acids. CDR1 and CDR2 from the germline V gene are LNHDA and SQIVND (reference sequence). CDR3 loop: CASSARGSSYNEQFF. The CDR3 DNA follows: TGTGCCAGTAGTGCCCGGGGGAGCTCCTACAATGAGCAGTTCTTC.

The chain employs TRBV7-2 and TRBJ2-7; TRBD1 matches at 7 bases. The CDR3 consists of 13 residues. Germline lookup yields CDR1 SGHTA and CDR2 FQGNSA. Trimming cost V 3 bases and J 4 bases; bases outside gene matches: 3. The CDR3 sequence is CASSFRDSYEQYF. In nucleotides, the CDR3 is TGTGCCAGCAGCTTCCGGGACAGTTACGAGCAGTACTTC.

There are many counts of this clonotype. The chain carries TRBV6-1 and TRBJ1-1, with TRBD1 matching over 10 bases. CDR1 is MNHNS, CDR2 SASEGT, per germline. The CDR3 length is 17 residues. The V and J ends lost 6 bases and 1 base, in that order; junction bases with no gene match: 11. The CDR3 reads CASRGGTGVRGNTEAFF. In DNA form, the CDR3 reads TGTGCCAGCAGAGGGGGGACAGGGGTTAGGGGGAACACTGAAGCTTTCTTT.

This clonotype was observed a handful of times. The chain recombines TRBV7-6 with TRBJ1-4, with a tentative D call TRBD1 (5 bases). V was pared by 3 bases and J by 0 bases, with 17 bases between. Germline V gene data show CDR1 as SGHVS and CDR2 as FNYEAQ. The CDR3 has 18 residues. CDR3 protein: CASSLKGPWDATNEKLFF. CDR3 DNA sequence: TGTGCCAGCAGCTTGAAGGGGCCCTGGGACGCAACTAATGAAAAACTGTTTTTT.

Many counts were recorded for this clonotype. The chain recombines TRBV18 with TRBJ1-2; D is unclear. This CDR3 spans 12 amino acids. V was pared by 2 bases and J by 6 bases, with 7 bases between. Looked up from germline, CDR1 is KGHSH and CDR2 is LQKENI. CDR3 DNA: TGTGCCAGCTCACCAGGGCGAGATGGCTACACCTTC. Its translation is CASSPGRDGYTF.

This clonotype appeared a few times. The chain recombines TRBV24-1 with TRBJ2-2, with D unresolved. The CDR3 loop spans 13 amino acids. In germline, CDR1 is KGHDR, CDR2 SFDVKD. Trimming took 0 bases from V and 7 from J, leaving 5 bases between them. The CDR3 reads CATSDLRNGELFF. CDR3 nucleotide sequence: TGTGCCACCAGTGATTTGCGAAACGGGGAGCTGTTTTTT.

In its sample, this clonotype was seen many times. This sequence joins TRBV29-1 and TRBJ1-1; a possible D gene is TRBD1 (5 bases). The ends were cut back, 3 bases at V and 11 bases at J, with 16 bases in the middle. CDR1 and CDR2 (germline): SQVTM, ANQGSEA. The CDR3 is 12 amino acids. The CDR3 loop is CSVDFGARGAFF. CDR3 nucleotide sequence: TGCAGCGTTGACTTTGGGGCCCGTGGGGCTTTCTTT. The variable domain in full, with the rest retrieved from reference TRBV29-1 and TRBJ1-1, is SAVISQKPSRDICQRGTSLTIQCQVDSQVTMMFWYRQQPGQSLTLIATANQGSEATYESGFVIDKFPISRPNLTFSTLTVSNMSPEDSSIYLCSVDFGARGAFFGQGTRLTVV.

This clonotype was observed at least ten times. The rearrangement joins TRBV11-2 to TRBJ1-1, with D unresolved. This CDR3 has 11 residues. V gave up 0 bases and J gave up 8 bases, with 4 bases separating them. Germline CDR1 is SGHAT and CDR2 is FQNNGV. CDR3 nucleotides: TGTGCCAGCAGCTTAGACGAAGAAGCTTTCTTT. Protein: CASSLDEEAFF.

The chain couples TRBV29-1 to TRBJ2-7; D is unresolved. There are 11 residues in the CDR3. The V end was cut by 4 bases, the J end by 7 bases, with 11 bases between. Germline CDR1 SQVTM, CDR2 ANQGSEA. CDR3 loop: CSVGNVGEQYF. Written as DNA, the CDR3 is TGCAGCGTTGGGAACGTAGGGGAGCAGTACTTC.

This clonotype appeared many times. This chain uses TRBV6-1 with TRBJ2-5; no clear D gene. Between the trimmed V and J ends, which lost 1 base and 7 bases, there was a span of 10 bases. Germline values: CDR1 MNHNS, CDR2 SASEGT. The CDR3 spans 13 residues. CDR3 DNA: TGTGCCAGCAGTGAAGAACGAAAGGGGACCCAGTACTTC. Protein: CASSEERKGTQYF.

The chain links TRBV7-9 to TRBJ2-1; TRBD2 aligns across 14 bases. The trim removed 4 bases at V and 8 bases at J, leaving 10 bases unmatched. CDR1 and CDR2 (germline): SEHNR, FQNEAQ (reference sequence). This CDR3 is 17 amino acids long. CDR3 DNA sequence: TGTGCCAGCAGCTCATCCGCCGGGACTAGCGGGGGTTATGAGCAGTTCTTC. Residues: CASSSSAGTSGGYEQFF.

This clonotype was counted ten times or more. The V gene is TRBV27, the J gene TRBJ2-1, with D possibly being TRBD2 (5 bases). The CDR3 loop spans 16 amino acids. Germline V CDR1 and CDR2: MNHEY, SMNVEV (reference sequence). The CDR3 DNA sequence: TGTGCTTCCAAGCGGACCCGGCTGGACTCCTACAATGAGCAGTTCTTC. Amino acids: CASKRTRLDSYNEQFF.

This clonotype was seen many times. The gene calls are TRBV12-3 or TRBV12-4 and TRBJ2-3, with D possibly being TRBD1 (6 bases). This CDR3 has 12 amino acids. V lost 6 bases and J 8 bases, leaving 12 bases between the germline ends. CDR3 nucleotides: TGTGCCAGCAGCTCCAACAGGGCTACGCAGTATTTT. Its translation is CASSSNRATQYF.

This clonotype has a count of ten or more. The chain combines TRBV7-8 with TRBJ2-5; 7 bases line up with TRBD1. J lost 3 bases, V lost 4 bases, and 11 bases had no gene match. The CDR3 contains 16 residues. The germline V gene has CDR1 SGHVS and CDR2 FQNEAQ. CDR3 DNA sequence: TGTGCCAGCAGCTCCCACTCGGGACAGATAAAAGAGACCCAGTACTTC. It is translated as CASSSHSGQIKETQYF.

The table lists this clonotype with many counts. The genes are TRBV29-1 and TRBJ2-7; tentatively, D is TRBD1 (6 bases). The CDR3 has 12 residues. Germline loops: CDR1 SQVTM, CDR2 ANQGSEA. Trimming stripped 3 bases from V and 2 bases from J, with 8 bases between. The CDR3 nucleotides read TGCAGCGTTGAGGGGGCTCCCTACGAGCAGTACTTC. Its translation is CSVEGAPYEQYF.

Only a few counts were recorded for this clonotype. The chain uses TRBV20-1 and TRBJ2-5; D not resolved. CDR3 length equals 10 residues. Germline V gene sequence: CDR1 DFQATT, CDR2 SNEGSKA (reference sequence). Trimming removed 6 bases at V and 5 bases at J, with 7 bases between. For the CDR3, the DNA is TGCAGTGCAGAGTCCGAGACCCAGTACTTC. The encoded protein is CSAESETQYF.

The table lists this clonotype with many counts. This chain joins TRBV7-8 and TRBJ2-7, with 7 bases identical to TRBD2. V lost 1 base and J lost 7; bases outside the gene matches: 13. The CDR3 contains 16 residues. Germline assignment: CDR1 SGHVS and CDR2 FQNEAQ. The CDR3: CASSLEGGGPLWEQYF. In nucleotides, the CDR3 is TGTGCCAGCAGCTTAGAAGGCGGGGGACCCCTTTGGGAGCAGTACTTC.

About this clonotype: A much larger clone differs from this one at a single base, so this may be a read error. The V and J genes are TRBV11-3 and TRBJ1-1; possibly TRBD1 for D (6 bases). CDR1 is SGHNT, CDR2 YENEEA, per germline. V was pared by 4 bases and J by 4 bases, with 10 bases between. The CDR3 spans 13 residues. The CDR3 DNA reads TGTGCCAGCAGCTATGGACAGTCCACTGAAGCTTTCTTT. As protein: CASSYGQSTEAFF.

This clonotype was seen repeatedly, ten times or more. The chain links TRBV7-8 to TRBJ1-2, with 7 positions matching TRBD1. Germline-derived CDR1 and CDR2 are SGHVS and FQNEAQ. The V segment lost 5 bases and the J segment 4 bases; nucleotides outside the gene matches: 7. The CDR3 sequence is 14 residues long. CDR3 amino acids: CASSGDRVGYGYTF. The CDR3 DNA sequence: TGTGCCAGCAGCGGAGACAGGGTTGGCTATGGCTACACCTTC.

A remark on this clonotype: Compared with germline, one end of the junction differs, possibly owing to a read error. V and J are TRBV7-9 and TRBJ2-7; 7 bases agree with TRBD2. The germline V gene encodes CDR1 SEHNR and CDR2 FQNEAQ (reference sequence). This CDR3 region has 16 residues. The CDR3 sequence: CVSSLAIAGRTYEQYF. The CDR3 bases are TGTGTCAGCAGCTTAGCGATAGCGGGCCGTACCTACGAGCAGTACTTC.

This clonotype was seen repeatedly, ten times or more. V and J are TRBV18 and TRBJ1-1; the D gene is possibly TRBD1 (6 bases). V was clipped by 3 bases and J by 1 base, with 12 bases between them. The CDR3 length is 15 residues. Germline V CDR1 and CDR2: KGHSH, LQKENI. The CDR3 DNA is TGTGCCAGCTCACCCGAACAGGGAGGGAACACTGAAGCTTTCTTT. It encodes CASSPEQGGNTEAFF. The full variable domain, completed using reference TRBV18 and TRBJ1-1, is NAGVMQNPRHLVRRRGQEARLRCSPMKGHSHVYWYRQLPEEGLKFMVYLQKENIIDESGMPKERFSAEFPKEGPSILRIQQVVRGDSAAYFCASSPEQGGNTEAFFGQGTRLTVV.

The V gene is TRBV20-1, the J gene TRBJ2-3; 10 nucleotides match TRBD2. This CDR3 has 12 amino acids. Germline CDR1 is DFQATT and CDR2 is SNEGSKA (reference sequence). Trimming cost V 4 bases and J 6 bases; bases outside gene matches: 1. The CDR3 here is CSAKTSGDTQYF. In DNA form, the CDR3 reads TGCAGTGCTAAGACTAGCGGGGATACGCAGTATTTT.

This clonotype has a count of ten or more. The CDR3 is CASSGVRNTEAFF. DNA of the CDR3: TGTGCCAGCTCGGGGGTCCGCAACACTGAAGCTTTCTTT. The genes are TRBV18 and TRBJ1-1; tentative D call: TRBD1 (5 bases). The germline V gene has CDR1 KGHSH and CDR2 LQKENI. V lost 6 bases, J lost 2 bases, and 10 bases lay in between. The length of the CDR3 is 13 residues.

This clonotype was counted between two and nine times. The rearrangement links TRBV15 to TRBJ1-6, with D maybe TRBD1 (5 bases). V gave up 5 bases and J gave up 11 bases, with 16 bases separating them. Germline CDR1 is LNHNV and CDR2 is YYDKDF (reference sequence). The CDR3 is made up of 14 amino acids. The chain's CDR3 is CATSRSRDRTPLHF. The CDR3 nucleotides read TGTGCCACCAGCCGTAGCAGGGACCGCACACCCCTCCACTTT.

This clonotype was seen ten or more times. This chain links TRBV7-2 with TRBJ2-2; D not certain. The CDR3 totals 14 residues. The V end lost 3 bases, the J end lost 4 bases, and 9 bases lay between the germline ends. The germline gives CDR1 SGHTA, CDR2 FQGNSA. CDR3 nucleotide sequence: TGTGCCAGCAGCTTGTTCGGGCGCACCGGGGAGCTGTTTTTT. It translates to CASSLFGRTGELFF.